This T cell receptor (beta chain) was observed in a study of beta chain features in type 1 diabetes. What was sequenced were expressed TCRB transcripts, since all of the isolated RNA had been reverse transcribed. Data came from immunoSEQ multiplex PCR; TCRdb stores just in-frame clones and leaves some out. The sample records about 400,000 clones, over 10% being singletons. The germline V and J ends were trimmed by 3 bases and 8 bases, with 16 bases remaining between them. Germline V gene data show CDR1 as SGDLS and CDR2 as YYNGEE. The CDR3 contains 14 residues. The sequencing input was naive CD4+ T cells from blood. This receptor was identified in a man between 18 and 35 years old in good health. The V gene is TRBV9, the J gene TRBJ2-3, with D unresolved. The CDR3: CASSDPSAFATQYF. The DNA of the CDR3 is TGTGCCAGCAGCGACCCGAGCGCGTTTGCTACGCAGTATTTT.